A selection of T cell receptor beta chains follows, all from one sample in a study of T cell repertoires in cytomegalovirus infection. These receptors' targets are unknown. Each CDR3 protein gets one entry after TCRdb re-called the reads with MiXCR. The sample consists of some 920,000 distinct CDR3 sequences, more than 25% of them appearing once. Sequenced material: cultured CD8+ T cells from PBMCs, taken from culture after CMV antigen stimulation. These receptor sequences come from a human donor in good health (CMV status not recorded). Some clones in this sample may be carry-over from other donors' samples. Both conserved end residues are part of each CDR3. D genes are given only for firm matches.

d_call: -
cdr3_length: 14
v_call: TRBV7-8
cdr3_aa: CASSSSSRGTEAFF

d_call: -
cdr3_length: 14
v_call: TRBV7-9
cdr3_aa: CASRTDSIPYEQYF

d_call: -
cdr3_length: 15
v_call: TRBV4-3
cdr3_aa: CASSQPPGGGNEQFF

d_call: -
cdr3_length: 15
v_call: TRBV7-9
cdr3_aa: CASSDVGGGNTEAFF

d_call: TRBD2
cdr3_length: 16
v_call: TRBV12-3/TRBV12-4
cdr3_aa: CASSLTVAGVGNEQFF

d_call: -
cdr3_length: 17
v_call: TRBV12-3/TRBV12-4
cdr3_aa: CASSLQVRLTSTDTQYF

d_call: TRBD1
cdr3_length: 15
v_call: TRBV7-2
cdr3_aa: CASSPPGGRGEKLFF

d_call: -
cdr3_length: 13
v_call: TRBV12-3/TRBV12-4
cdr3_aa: CASREVANYGYTF

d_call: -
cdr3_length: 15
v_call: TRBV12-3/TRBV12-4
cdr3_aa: CASSPLLGQVGGYTF

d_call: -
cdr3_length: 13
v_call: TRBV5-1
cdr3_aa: CASRNNGNTEAFF

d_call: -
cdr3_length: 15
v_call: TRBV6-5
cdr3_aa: CASSYTLQGQDGYTF

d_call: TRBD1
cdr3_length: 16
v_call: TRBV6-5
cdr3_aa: CASSYSGTGVTDTQYF

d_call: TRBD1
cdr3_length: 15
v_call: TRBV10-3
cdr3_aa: CAIINSRDRGYGYTF

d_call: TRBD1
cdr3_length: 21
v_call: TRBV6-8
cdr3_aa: CASSSLQDRGALFASTDTQYF

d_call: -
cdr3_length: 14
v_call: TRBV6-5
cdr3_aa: CASSYEGLSEKLFF

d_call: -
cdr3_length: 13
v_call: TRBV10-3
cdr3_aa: CAIGRAPNNEQFF

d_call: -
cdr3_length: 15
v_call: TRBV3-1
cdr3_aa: CASSPLARLNQPQHF

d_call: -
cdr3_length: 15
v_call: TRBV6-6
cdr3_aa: CVSSYSGSSNQPQHF

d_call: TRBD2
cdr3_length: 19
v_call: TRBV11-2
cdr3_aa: CASSGVGAGGEKFTDTQYF

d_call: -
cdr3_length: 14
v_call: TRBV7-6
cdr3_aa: CASRAAGLQETQYF

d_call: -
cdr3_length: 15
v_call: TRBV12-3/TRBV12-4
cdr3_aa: CASSLASQGIYEQYF

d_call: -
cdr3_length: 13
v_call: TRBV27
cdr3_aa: CASSPKGRWPQHF

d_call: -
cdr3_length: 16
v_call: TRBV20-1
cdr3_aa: CSAKVGLRNSNQPQHF

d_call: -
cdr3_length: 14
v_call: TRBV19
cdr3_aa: CASSIGGSVDEQYF

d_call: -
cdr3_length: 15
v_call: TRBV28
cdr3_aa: CASSLRGVGNSPLHF

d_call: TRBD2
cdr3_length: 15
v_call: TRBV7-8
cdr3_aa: CVSSFLAAGADTQYF

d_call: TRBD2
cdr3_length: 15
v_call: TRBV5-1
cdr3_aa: CASVTGTSGHNEQFF

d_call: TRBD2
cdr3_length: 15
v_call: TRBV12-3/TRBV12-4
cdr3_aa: CASSFGLGVFDEQFF

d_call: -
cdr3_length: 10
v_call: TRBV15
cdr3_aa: CATRGETQYF

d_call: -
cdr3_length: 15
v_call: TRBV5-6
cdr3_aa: CASSLASPAGYGYTF

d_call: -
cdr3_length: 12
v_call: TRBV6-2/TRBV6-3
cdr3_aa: CASGASEETQYF

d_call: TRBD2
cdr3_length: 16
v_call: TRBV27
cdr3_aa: CASSSYTSGAYNEQFF

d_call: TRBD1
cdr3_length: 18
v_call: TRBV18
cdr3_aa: CASSLLGQEILAKNIQYF